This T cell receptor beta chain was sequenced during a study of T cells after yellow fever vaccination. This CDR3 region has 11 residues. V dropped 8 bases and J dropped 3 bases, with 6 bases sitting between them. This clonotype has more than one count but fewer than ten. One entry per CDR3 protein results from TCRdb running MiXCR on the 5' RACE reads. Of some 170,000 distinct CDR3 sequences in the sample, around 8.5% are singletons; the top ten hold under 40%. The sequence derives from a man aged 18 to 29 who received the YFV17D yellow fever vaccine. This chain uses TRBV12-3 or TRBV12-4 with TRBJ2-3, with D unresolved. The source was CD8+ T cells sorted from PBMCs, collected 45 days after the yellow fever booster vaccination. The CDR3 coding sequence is TGTGCCAGCTTATTTACAGATACGCAGTATTTT. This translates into CASLFTDTQYF.